This T cell receptor (beta chain) was observed in a study of identical twins. This clonotype appeared a few times. Via MiXCR, TCRdb re-called the 5' RACE reads, giving one row per CDR3 protein. The table includes roughly 1,500,000 distinct CDR3 sequences, about 32% detected once. The TCR sequence derives from a newborn girl in good health. Sequencing used cord blood.

The CDR3 coding sequence is TGTGCCAGCAGTTTTAGGGCTGCGGGCTATGGCTACACCTTC. It specifies CASSFRAAGYGYTF. The chain couples TRBV12-3 or TRBV12-4 to TRBJ1-2; unclear D gene. V lost 3 bases, J lost 4 bases, and 12 bases lay in between. The CDR3 extends over 14 amino acids.